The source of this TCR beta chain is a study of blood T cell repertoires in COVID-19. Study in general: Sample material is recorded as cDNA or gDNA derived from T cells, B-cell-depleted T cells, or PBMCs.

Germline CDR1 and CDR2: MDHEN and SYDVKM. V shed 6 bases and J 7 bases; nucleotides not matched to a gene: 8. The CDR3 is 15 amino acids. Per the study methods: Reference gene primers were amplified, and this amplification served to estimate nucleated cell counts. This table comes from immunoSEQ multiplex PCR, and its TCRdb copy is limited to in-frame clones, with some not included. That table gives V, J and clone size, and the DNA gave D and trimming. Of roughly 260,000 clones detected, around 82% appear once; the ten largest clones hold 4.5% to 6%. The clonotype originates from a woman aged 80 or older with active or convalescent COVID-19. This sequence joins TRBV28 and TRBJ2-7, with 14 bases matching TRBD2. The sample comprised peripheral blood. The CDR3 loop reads CASSQGLAGVREQYF. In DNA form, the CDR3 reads TGTGCCAGCAGCCAGGGACTAGCGGGAGTCCGGGAGCAGTACTTC.